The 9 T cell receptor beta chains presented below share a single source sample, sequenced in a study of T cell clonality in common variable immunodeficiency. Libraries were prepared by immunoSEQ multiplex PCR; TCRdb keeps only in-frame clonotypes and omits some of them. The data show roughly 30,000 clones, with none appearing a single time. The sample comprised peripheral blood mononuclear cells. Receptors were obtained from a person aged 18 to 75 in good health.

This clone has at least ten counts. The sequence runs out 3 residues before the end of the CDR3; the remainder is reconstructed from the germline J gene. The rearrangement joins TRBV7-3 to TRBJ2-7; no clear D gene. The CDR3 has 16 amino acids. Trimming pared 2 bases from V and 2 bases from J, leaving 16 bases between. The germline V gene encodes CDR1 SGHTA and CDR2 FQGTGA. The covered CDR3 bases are TGTGCCAGCAGCTTAGTCAGTCCCGTGGCGGCCTACGAG. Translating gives CASSLVSPVAAYE. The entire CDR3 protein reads CASSLVSPVAAYEQYF.

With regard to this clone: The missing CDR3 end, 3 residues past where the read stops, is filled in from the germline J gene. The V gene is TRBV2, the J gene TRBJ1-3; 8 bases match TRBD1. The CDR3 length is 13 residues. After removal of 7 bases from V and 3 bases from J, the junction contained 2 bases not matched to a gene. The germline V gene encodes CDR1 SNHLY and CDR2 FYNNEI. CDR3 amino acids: CASIDRGGNTIYF. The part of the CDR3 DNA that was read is TGTGCCAGCATAGACAGGGGTGGAAACACC.

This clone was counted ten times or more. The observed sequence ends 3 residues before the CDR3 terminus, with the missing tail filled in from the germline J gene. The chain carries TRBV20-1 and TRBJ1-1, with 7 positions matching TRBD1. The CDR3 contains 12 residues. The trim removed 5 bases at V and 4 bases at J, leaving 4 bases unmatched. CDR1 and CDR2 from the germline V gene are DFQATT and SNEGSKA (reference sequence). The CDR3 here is CSAPRQGTEAFF. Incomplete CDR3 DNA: TGCAGTGCTCCCCGACAGGGCACTGAA.

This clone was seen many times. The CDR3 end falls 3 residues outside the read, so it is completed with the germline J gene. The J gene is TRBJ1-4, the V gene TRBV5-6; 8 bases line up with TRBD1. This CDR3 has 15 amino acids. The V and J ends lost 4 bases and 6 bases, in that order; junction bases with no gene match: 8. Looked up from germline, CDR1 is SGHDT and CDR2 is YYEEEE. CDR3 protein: CASSATGGGYEKLFF. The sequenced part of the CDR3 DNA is TGTGCCAGCAGCGCAACAGGGGGTGGGTATGAAAAA.

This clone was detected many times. The CDR3: CASSSVGAGGSDTQYF. The sequenced part of the CDR3 DNA is TGCGCCAGCAGCTCCGTCGGGGCGGGGGGCTCAGATACG. The V and J genes are TRBV5-1 and TRBJ2-3; TRBD2 aligns across 8 bases. The sequenced fragment ends 3 residues before the CDR3 boundary, so the rest is inferred from the germline J gene. Losses at the gene ends were 3 bases for V and 4 bases for J; bases not matched to a gene: 10. This CDR3 comprises 16 residues. Looked up from germline, CDR1 is SGHRS and CDR2 is YFSETQ.

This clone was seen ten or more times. CDR3 sequence: CASSSPGTGYHEQYF. The CDR3 bases that were read are TGTGCCAGCAGCTCTCCCGGGACAGGGTACCACGAG. This rearrangement joins TRBV5-6 to TRBJ2-7; 9 bases line up with TRBD1. The read falls 3 residues short of the CDR3 end, and the missing part is taken from the germline J gene. Germline V CDR1 and CDR2: SGHDT, YYEEEE. There are 15 residues in the CDR3. V lost 3 bases to trimming and J lost 5 bases; unmatched junction nucleotides: 9.

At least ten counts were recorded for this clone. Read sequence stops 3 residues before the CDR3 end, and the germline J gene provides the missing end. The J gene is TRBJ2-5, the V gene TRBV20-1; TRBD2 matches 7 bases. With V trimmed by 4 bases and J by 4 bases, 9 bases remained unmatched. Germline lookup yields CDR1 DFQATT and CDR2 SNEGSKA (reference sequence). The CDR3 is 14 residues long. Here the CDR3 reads CSAIGAGFAETQYF. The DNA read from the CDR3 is TGCAGTGCTATCGGAGCGGGGTTCGCAGAGACC.

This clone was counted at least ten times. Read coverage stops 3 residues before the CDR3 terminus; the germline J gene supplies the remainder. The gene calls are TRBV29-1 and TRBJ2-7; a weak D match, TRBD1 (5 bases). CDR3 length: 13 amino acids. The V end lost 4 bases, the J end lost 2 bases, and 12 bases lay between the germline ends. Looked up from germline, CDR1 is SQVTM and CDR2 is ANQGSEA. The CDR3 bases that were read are TGCAGCGTTGCGTACAGGTCGGCCTACGAG. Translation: CSVAYRSAYE. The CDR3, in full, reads CSVAYRSAYEQYF.

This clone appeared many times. Incomplete CDR3 DNA: TGCAGTGCTAGAGATCTGGACAGGGCAGCCTACGAG. Its translation is CSARDLDRAAYE. The CDR3, in full, reads CSARDLDRAAYEQYF. The V call is TRBV20-1, the J call TRBJ2-7; 8 bases line up with TRBD1. The read terminates 3 residues before the CDR3 end, so the remaining end is supplied by the germline J gene. The germline V gene has CDR1 DFQATT and CDR2 SNEGSKA (reference sequence). This CDR3 has 15 amino acids. The V gene end was trimmed by 0 bases and the J gene end by 2 bases; junction bases not matched to a gene: 6.